These 18 T cell receptor beta chains share one sample of origin, sequenced in a study of molecular identifiers for immune sequencing clone quantification. TCRdb recomputed calls from the PCR reads with MiXCR, one row per CDR3 protein. The sample includes a few hundred thousand distinct CDR3 sequences, roughly a quarter of them seen just once. The sequenced sample consisted of naive CD8+ T cells from blood, with Jurkat cell RNA spiked in. Subset defined: FACS-sorted CD8+CD4-CCR7+CD45RA+ naive T cells. Source of these receptors: a human donor in good health. Some libraries in this study had Jurkat cell RNA spiked in.

The J gene is TRBJ2-4, the V gene TRBV7-9, with D perhaps TRBD1 (5 bases). V dropped 10 bases and J dropped 10 bases, with 17 bases sitting between them. Germline V gene lookup returns CDR1 SEHNR and CDR2 FQNEAQ (reference sequence). This CDR3 has 12 residues. CDR3 protein: CAMEQVGVIQYF. CDR3 in DNA: TGTGCCATGGAACAAGTAGGGGTTATTCAGTACTTC.

This chain connects TRBV7-9 to TRBJ1-1, with D tentatively TRBD1 (5 bases). CDR1 SEHNR and CDR2 FQNEAQ come from the germline V gene (reference sequence). The V end lost 5 bases, the J end lost 2 bases, and 18 bases lay between the germline ends. The CDR3 has 16 amino acids. The CDR3 protein is CASSPTISRANTEAFF. The CDR3 DNA reads as TGTGCCAGCAGCCCAACCATCTCCAGGGCCAACACTGAAGCTTTCTTT. The full variable domain, its missing parts supplied by reference TRBV7-9 and TRBJ1-1, is DTGVSQNPRHKITKRGQNVTFRCDPISEHNRLYWYRQTLGQGPEFLTYFQNEAQLEKSRLLSDRFSAERPKGSFSTLEIQRTEQGDSAMYLCASSPTISRANTEAFFGQGTRLTVV.

This clonotype appeared a few times. This chain connects TRBV20-1 to TRBJ2-7, with D perhaps assigned TRBD1 or TRBD2 (6 bases each). Germline CDR1 reads DFQATT; CDR2 reads SNEGSKA (reference sequence). The CDR3 totals 14 residues. Trimming cost V 0 bases and J 5 bases, with 14 bases left between them. CDR3 residues: CSARDRYREDEQYF. CDR3 DNA sequence: TGCAGTGCTAGAGATCGGTACAGGGAGGACGAGCAGTACTTC.

The chain joins TRBV4-1 to TRBJ1-2; 9 bases align to TRBD1. From germline, CDR1 is MGHRA and CDR2 YSYEKL. The CDR3 totals 13 residues. The V segment lost 3 bases and the J segment 7 bases; nucleotides outside the gene matches: 3. This chain's CDR3 is CASSHTGGGGYTF. CDR3 coding DNA: TGCGCCAGCAGCCATACAGGGGGCGGTGGCTACACCTTC.

The rearrangement joins TRBV6-6 to TRBJ2-7; D unclear. CDR1 is MNHNY and CDR2 is SVGAGI in the germline V gene (reference sequence). The CDR3 extends over 13 amino acids. V lost 10 bases and J 2 bases, leaving 15 bases between the germline ends. The CDR3 DNA is TGTGCCACCATGTTTACAAACCCCTACGAGCAGTACTTC. Encoded protein: CATMFTNPYEQYF.

This clonotype occurred many times. The chain recombines TRBV3-1 with TRBJ2-7; D gene ambiguous. CDR1 LGHDT and CDR2 YNNKEL come from the germline V gene (reference sequence). V shed 4 bases and J shed 4 bases, with 8 bases lying between them. This CDR3 is built from 12 residues. CDR3 region: CASSRDLYEQYF. In DNA, the CDR3 is TGTGCCAGCAGCCGCGACTTGTACGAGCAGTACTTC.

This clonotype has only a few counts. This chain links TRBV20-1 with TRBJ2-3, with 7 bases aligning to TRBD1. Trimming cost V 1 base and J 2 bases; bases outside gene matches: 3. Germline lookup yields CDR1 DFQATT and CDR2 SNEGSKA (reference sequence). The CDR3 has 14 residues. The DNA of the CDR3 is TGCAGTGCTAGAGGCGAGGGGGCCACAGATACGCAGTATTTT. Protein sequence: CSARGEGATDTQYF.

This clonotype was seen many times. The V gene is TRBV6-2 or TRBV6-3, the J gene TRBJ2-7; tentatively, D is TRBD2 (5 bases). This CDR3 is 13 amino acids long. Per germline, CDR1 MNHEY and CDR2 SVGEGT. V was clipped by 7 bases and J by 3 bases, with 13 bases between them. CDR3 loop: CASTWETGYEQYF. The CDR3 bases are TGTGCCAGCACGTGGGAGACGGGCTACGAGCAGTACTTC.

With respect to this clonotype: One end of the junction fails to match germline, which may point to a read error. V gene TRBV7-9 combines with J gene TRBJ2-5, with unresolved D. This CDR3 comprises 13 residues. Germline values: CDR1 SEHNR, CDR2 FQNEAQ (reference sequence). CDR3 protein: CASSPPYQKPQYF. Written as DNA, the CDR3 is TGTGCCAGCAGCCCACCGTACCAAAAGCCCCAATACTTC.

With respect to this clonotype: A much larger clonotype is one base distant, so this may be a read error. This sequence joins TRBV11-2 and TRBJ1-4; D not certain. This CDR3 is 13 amino acids long. The germline gives CDR1 SGHAT, CDR2 FQNNGV. The CDR3 protein is CASSVDAGEKLFF. CDR3 DNA sequence: TGTGCCAGCAGCGTAGATGCCGGTGAAAAACTGTTTTTT.

In this sample, this clonotype turned up many times. The chain employs TRBV9 and TRBJ2-2; the D call may be TRBD1 or TRBD2 (6 bases each). The germline V gene encodes CDR1 SGDLS and CDR2 YYNGEE. The CDR3 covers 15 residues. Trimming took off 0 bases at V and 5 bases at J, with 11 bases between the two ends. In DNA form, the CDR3 reads TGTGCCAGCAGCGTAGGAGGAGGGACAACCGGGGAGCTGTTTTTT. Translation: CASSVGGGTTGELFF.

Many counts were recorded for this clonotype. The chain uses TRBV6-5 and TRBJ2-7; D is possibly TRBD2 (5 bases). Germline loops: CDR1 MNHEY, CDR2 SVGAGI. The CDR3 totals 14 residues. The V end lost 6 bases, the J end lost 5 bases, and 17 bases lay between the germline ends. CDR3: CASSLLEGRNEQYF. The CDR3 DNA is TGTGCCAGCAGCCTTCTAGAGGGTCGGAACGAGCAGTACTTC.

In this sample, this clonotype turned up a few times. This chain joins TRBV12-2 and TRBJ1-2; the D segment call TRBD1 is taken from the table without a DNA check. TRBV12-2 is a pseudogene locus. This CDR3 is 15 amino acids long. Here the CDR3 DNA reads TGTGCAAGTCGCTACAACAGGACAGGGCGATGGGGCTACACCTTC. Encoded protein: CASRYNRTGRWGYTF.

For the CDR3, the DNA is TGTGCCAGCAGCGCGGGCGGGGAGAATCAGCCCCAGCATTTT. Translation gives CASSAGGENQPQHF. The chain couples TRBV7-9 to TRBJ1-5; D is uncertain. Germline CDR1 reads SEHNR; CDR2 reads FQNEAQ (reference sequence). Trimming pared 5 bases from V and 4 bases from J, leaving 12 bases between. This CDR3 has 14 residues.

This clonotype appeared a few times. The chain couples TRBV6-2 or TRBV6-3 to TRBJ2-7; the match to TRBD2 covers 8 bases. V shed 7 bases and J 5 bases; nucleotides not matched to a gene: 10. Germline lookup yields CDR1 MNHEY and CDR2 SVGEGT. The CDR3 extends over 14 amino acids. The CDR3 DNA sequence: TGTGCCAGCATGAGAGCGGGGGCGCTCCACGAGCAGTACTTC. Protein: CASMRAGALHEQYF.

This clonotype was observed a few times. CDR3 DNA sequence: TGTGCCATCAGCTCGACTAGCGGGAGGTCGGGCACAGATACGCAGTATTTT. Its protein is CAISSTSGRSGTDTQYF. V and J are TRBV10-3 and TRBJ2-3; 13 nucleotides line up with TRBD2. V lost 6 bases and J lost 1; bases outside the gene matches: 7. Germline V gives CDR1 ENHRY, CDR2 SYGVKD. The CDR3 runs 17 residues.

This clonotype was counted ten times or more. V and J are TRBV6-5 and TRBJ2-1, with TRBD1 matching 7 bases. The V gene end was trimmed by 2 bases and the J gene end by 2 bases; junction bases not matched to a gene: 3. This CDR3 region has 15 residues. Looked up from germline, CDR1 is MNHEY and CDR2 is SVGAGI. The CDR3 DNA is TGTGCCAGCAGTTACGCCGGGACAGCCTACAATGAGCAGTTCTTC. As protein: CASSYAGTAYNEQFF.

This clonotype was observed many times. The chain carries TRBV12-3 or TRBV12-4 and TRBJ2-5, with D uncertain. The CDR3 is 15 amino acids. V was trimmed by 2 bases and J by 2 bases, leaving 12 bases between them. CDR3 in DNA: TGTGCCAGCAGTTTACGGGCTGGGTTGCAAGAGACCCAGTACTTC. This translates into CASSLRAGLQETQYF.